The 12 T cell receptor beta chains given below trace back to one sample, sequenced in a study of patients and donors after allogeneic stem cell transplantation. In TCRdb, the RT-PCR reads were re-called with MiXCR into one record per CDR3 protein. This table holds 200,000 to 250,000 distinct CDR3 sequences, about 14% found once. The sample taken for sequencing was blood, either unsorted or a sorted T cell fraction (not recorded which). All receptors come from a human donor who was either an allogeneic HSCT recipient or a stem cell or donor lymphocyte infusion donor (not recorded which). It is not recorded whose cells these are; they may come from a transplant donor.

The DNA for the CDR3 is TGTGCCAGCAGTTTATTTCAAGGGACCACCCCCGGGGAGCTGTTTTTT. Its translation is CASSLFQGTTPGELFF. The chain has TRBV12-3 or TRBV12-4 and TRBJ2-2, with D tentatively TRBD1 or TRBD2 (5 bases each). The CDR3 totals 16 residues. The V gene lost 2 bases and the J gene lost 6 bases, with 16 bases spanning the gap.

This clonotype was recorded at least ten times. The genes are TRBV10-3 and TRBJ2-6, with 11 bases aligning to TRBD2. The CDR3 length is 19 residues. CDR1 is ENHRY, CDR2 SYGVKD, per germline. The V segment lost 1 base and the J segment 0 bases; nucleotides outside the gene matches: 5. The CDR3 is CAISEYLSGRASGANVLTF. CDR3 DNA: TGTGCCATCAGTGAGTACCTTAGCGGGAGGGCCTCTGGGGCCAACGTCCTGACTTTC.

The chain carries TRBV21-1 and TRBJ2-3; the table calls TRBD1, which could not be checked here. TRBV21-1 is a known pseudogene. The CDR3 is 16 residues long. The CDR3 bases are TGTGCCAGCAGTGGACACCCCGAACTCCTACCAGATACGCAGTATTTT. Its translation: CASSGHPELLPDTQYF.

Details on this clonotype: A junction end diverges from the germline sequence, so it may reflect a read error. The chain has TRBV12-3 or TRBV12-4 and TRBJ2-2, with a tentative D call TRBD2 (7 bases). This CDR3 contains 14 residues. Written as DNA, the CDR3 is TGTGCCAGCAGCTTAGGGGGGGACGGCGGGGAGCTGTTTTTT. Translating gives CASSLGGDGGELFF.

In this sample, this clonotype turned up many times. The chain carries TRBV3-1 and TRBJ2-2; D might be TRBD1 (6 bases). This CDR3 has 15 amino acids. CDR1 LGHDT and CDR2 YNNKEL come from the germline V gene (reference sequence). Trimming cost V 4 bases and J 1 base, with 10 bases left between them. Here the CDR3 reads CASSLVTGNTGELFF. The CDR3, as DNA: TGTGCCAGCAGCCTCGTGACAGGGAACACCGGGGAGCTGTTTTTT.

The CDR3 loop is CASSQEMAGGPGDTQYF. For the CDR3, the DNA is TGTGCCAGCAGCCAAGAAATGGCGGGGGGGCCGGGAGATACGCAGTATTTT. The chain uses TRBV4-2 and TRBJ2-3; 9 bases agree with TRBD2. With V trimmed by 0 bases and J by 5 bases, 9 bases remained unmatched. The germline CDR1 and CDR2 sequences are LGHNA and YNFKEQ. The length of the CDR3 is 17 residues.

This clonotype was seen a handful of times. V usage is TRBV29-1 and J usage is TRBJ1-5; 7 bases line up with TRBD1. Germline lookup yields CDR1 SQVTM and CDR2 ANQGSEA. V was pared by 5 bases and J by 2 bases, with 12 bases of the junction left unmatched. There are 16 residues in the CDR3. CDR3 loop: CSVLCRGGGCNQPQHF. CDR3 in DNA: TGCAGCGTTTTATGCAGGGGGGGAGGGTGCAATCAGCCCCAGCATTTT.

The CDR3 sequence: CASSDPRGANYGYTF. CDR3 DNA sequence: TGTGCCAGCAGTGACCCCCGAGGGGCCAACTATGGCTACACCTTC. The chain links TRBV25-1 to TRBJ1-2; D perhaps matches TRBD1 (5 bases). The CDR3 contains 15 residues. Germline V gene sequence: CDR1 MGHDK, CDR2 SYGVNS. Deletions cut 3 bases from V and 2 bases from J, with 13 bases between.

This rearrangement joins TRBV20-1 to TRBJ1-1, with 9 positions matching TRBD1. Germline V lookup: CDR1 DFQATT, CDR2 SNEGSKA (reference sequence). The CDR3 extends over 16 amino acids. With V trimmed by 3 bases and J by 6 bases, 14 bases remained unmatched. CDR3 region: CSASSVTTGGRAEAFF. The CDR3 nucleotides are TGCAGTGCTAGTTCGGTCACAACAGGGGGCAGGGCTGAAGCTTTCTTT.

The genes are TRBV11-1 and TRBJ2-1, with 7 bases matching TRBD2. J lost 3 bases, V lost 2 bases, and 4 bases had no gene match. This CDR3 contains 15 residues. Germline CDR1 and CDR2: SGHAT and FQDESV (reference sequence). CDR3 DNA sequence: TGTGCCAGCAGCTTACTAGCGGTACTCTACAATGAGCAGTTCTTC. As protein: CASSLLAVLYNEQFF.

This clonotype was counted ten times or more. J is TRBJ2-5 and V is TRBV11-2; possibly TRBD2 for D (5 bases). V was clipped by 3 bases and J by 5 bases, with 13 bases between them. Germline V lookup: CDR1 SGHAT, CDR2 FQNNGV. The CDR3 has 14 amino acids. The CDR3 sequence is CASSLLASRETQYF. In DNA form, the CDR3 reads TGTGCCAGCAGCTTGCTAGCATCCCGGGAGACCCAGTACTTC.

The genes are TRBV7-8 and TRBJ1-1; maybe TRBD1 (5 bases). Germline loops: CDR1 SGHVS, CDR2 FQNEAQ. Trimming left V 5 bases short and J 7 bases short, with 20 bases between. CDR3 length: 15 amino acids. CDR3: CASSPRSGRAGEAFF. The CDR3 bases are TGTGCCAGCAGCCCCCGTTCGGGCAGGGCCGGTGAAGCTTTCTTT.